The 15 T cell receptor beta chains presented below share a single source sample, sequenced in a study of blood T cell repertoires in COVID-19. TCRdb's table, derived via immunoSEQ multiplex PCR, lists solely in-frame clones and lacks some. This sample yields about 180,000 clones, of which roughly nine tenths are seen a single time; around 1.2% belongs to the top ten. The material sequenced was PBMCs or T cells enriched from blood (not recorded which). These TCRs come from a human donor with acute COVID-19. The donor label of this sample is uncertain.

This chain joins TRBV5-8 and TRBJ2-3; 8 bases agree with TRBD2. J lost 2 bases, V lost 0 bases, and 8 bases had no gene match. Germline V gene sequence: CDR1 SGHTS, CDR2 YDEGEE. The length of the CDR3 is 17 residues. CDR3 region: CASSLDNLAGFTDTQYF. The CDR3 DNA follows: TGTGCCAGCAGCTTGGATAATTTAGCGGGGTTCACAGATACGCAGTATTTT.

This sequence joins TRBV21-1 and TRBJ2-1; no check of the table's D call, TRBD2, against the DNA was made. TRBV21-1 is flagged as a pseudogene. This CDR3 spans 15 amino acids. This CDR3 is CASTPRGKAGDEQFF. CDR3 in DNA: TGTGCCAGCACCCCAAGGGGGAAAGCGGGGGATGAGCAGTTCTTC.

The genes are TRBV4-1 and TRBJ1-4, with 9 bases identical to TRBD1. The trim removed 3 bases at V and 7 bases at J, leaving 12 bases unmatched. This CDR3 region has 17 residues. In germline, CDR1 is MGHRA, CDR2 YSYEKL. The CDR3 spells CASSHTLQGARGEKLFF. DNA of the CDR3: TGCGCCAGCAGCCACACACTACAGGGGGCGCGGGGTGAAAAACTGTTTTTT.

CDR3 amino acids: CATGQGGSYGYTF. The CDR3 DNA sequence: TGTGCCACAGGACAGGGGGGGAGCTATGGCTACACCTTC. The rearrangement uses TRBV28 and TRBJ1-2; 10 positions agree with TRBD1. Germline-derived CDR1 and CDR2 are MDHEN and SYDVKM. V trimming: 10 bases; J trimming: 4 bases; junction bases outside the gene matches: 6. The CDR3 is made up of 13 amino acids.

This clone was detected once. The chain couples TRBV7-2 to TRBJ2-3; D is ambiguous. This CDR3 contains 15 residues. Germline V gene sequence: CDR1 SGHTA, CDR2 FQGNSA. The V gene lost 2 bases and the J gene lost 0 bases, with 9 bases spanning the gap. CDR3 sequence (DNA): TGTGCCAGCAGCTTATACCGGGTGAGCACAGATACGCAGTATTTT. Translated: CASSLYRVSTDTQYF.

The chain is built from TRBV19 and TRBJ1-5, with TRBD1 as a possible D gene (6 bases). Germline-derived CDR1 and CDR2 are LNHDA and SQIVND (reference sequence). V lost 0 bases and J lost 6, with 6 bases in between. This CDR3 has 13 residues. For the CDR3, the DNA is TGTGCCAGTAGTATAGACAGGGGTCAGCCCCAGCATTTT. This sequence encodes CASSIDRGQPQHF.

The V call is TRBV27, the J call TRBJ2-1; 9 bases match TRBD2. This CDR3 is built from 16 residues. The ends lost 0 bases at V and 5 bases at J; junction bases unmatched: 5. Germline CDR1 and CDR2: MNHEY and SMNVEV (reference sequence). This chain's CDR3 is CASSLSSSGGHNEQFF. As DNA, the CDR3 is TGTGCCAGCAGTTTATCGAGTAGCGGGGGTCACAATGAGCAGTTCTTC.

This clone was seen only a few times. This chain joins TRBV5-5 and TRBJ2-2, with D perhaps matching TRBD2 (6 bases). The V gene lost 4 bases and the J gene lost 7 bases, with 17 bases spanning the gap. The CDR3 sequence is 15 residues long. Germline CDR1 reads SGHKS; CDR2 reads YYEKEE (reference sequence). The CDR3 DNA is TGTGCCAGCAGCCCCCAGGGAGGAAAAGGCGGGGAGCTGTTTTTT. This encodes CASSPQGGKGGELFF.

The chain joins TRBV9 to TRBJ1-2; tentative D call: TRBD1 (6 bases). CDR3 length: 14 amino acids. From germline, CDR1 is SGDLS and CDR2 YYNGEE. The V end was cut by 3 bases, the J end by 5 bases, with 14 bases between. The DNA of the CDR3 is TGTGCCAGCAGCGCCCGCCCAGGGGAATATGGCTACACCTTC. It yields the protein CASSARPGEYGYTF.

The genes are TRBV27 and TRBJ2-7; D is undetermined. The germline V and J ends were trimmed by 0 bases and 2 bases, with 11 bases remaining between them. Germline loops: CDR1 MNHEY, CDR2 SMNVEV (reference sequence). This CDR3 has 15 amino acids. The CDR3 sequence: CASSLSSLDAYEQYF. The CDR3 region has the DNA TGTGCCAGCAGTTTATCTTCGCTAGACGCCTACGAGCAGTACTTC.

The chain joins TRBV7-2 to TRBJ2-1, with D perhaps TRBD1 (5 bases). Germline CDR1 and CDR2: SGHTA and FQGNSA. The V and J ends lost 0 bases and 10 bases respectively, with 19 bases between them. The CDR3 extends over 16 amino acids. CDR3 residues: CASSLAYSQGLLEQFF. The CDR3 nucleotides read TGTGCCAGCAGCTTAGCGTATAGTCAGGGTTTATTGGAGCAGTTCTTC.

This clone has a handful of counts. Other DNA sequences in this sample translate to the same CDR3. The genes are TRBV12-3 or TRBV12-4 and TRBJ1-5, with TRBD1 matching 7 bases. This CDR3 is built from 13 residues. V shed 3 bases and J 7 bases; nucleotides not matched to a gene: 3. The CDR3 nucleotides are TGTGCCAGCAGTTTCCAGGGGGACCAGCCCCAGCATTTT. Translation gives CASSFQGDQPQHF.

The V call is TRBV15, the J call TRBJ2-5; 8 bases fit TRBD2. The CDR3 spans 13 residues. V lost 3 bases to trimming and J lost 5 bases; unmatched junction nucleotides: 2. The V gene's germline CDR1 is LNHNV and CDR2 YYDKDF (reference sequence). The CDR3 DNA sequence: TGTGCCACCAGCAGCGGCGGGGGGGAGACCCAGTACTTC. Amino acids: CATSSGGGETQYF.

This chain connects TRBV5-5 to TRBJ1-5; D possibly corresponds to TRBD1 (5 bases). V lost 4 bases and J 7 bases, leaving 12 bases between the germline ends. The CDR3 covers 13 residues. Germline lookup yields CDR1 SGHKS and CDR2 YYEKEE (reference sequence). The CDR3 loop reads CASSRTGGQPQHF. The DNA for the CDR3 is TGTGCCAGCAGCCGCACGGGGGGACAGCCCCAGCATTTT.

The gene calls are TRBV6-6 and TRBJ2-7; 8 bases agree with TRBD1. The germline gives CDR1 MNHNY, CDR2 SVGAGI (reference sequence). Trimming removed 3 bases from V and 2 bases from J; junction bases left unmatched: 6. The CDR3 sequence is 15 residues long. In DNA, the CDR3 is TGTGCCAGCAGTTATTCCGGGACAGGAACCTACGAGCAGTACTTC. Its translation: CASSYSGTGTYEQYF.